Below, 31 T cell receptor beta chains from the same sample are listed, as sequenced in a study of T cell responses to AZD1222 COVID-19 vaccine. Repertoires were generated with immunoSEQ multiplex PCR, while TCRdb's copy carries only in-frame clones and drops some. Found here are 150,000 or so clones, 89% of them singletons; the top ten hold 6.3%. The starting material was peripheral blood, obtained on day 0 of AZD1222 vaccination. The receptors here all came from an adult in good health.

The rearrangement uses TRBV6-5 and TRBJ1-1; unclear D gene. This CDR3 contains 13 residues. Germline V gene sequence: CDR1 MNHEY, CDR2 SVGAGI. V shed 5 bases and J shed 2 bases, with 9 bases lying between them. CDR3 DNA: TGTGCCAGCAGTAAAACAGAAAACACTGAAGCTTTCTTT. This encodes CASSKTENTEAFF.

This chain uses TRBV27 with TRBJ2-2; D gene uncertain. This CDR3 contains 16 residues. Germline CDR1 reads MNHEY; CDR2 reads SMNVEV (reference sequence). Deletions cut 5 bases from V and 1 base from J, with 14 bases between. The CDR3 nucleotides read TGTGCCAGCAGTCTCCTCCGACAAAAGAACACCGGGGAGCTGTTTTTT. Its protein product is CASSLLRQKNTGELFF.

The rearrangement links TRBV2 to TRBJ1-4; TRBD1 matches at 7 bases. With 2 bases clipped from V and 8 bases from J, the junction kept 5 bases outside the gene matches. Germline V gene lookup returns CDR1 SNHLY and CDR2 FYNNEI. The CDR3 has 14 amino acids. For the CDR3, the DNA is TGTGCCAGCAGTGAACAGGGGGTTTTCGAAAAACTGTTTTTT. Its translation: CASSEQGVFEKLFF.

This chain connects TRBV2 to TRBJ2-4; perhaps TRBD2 as D (5 bases). Trimming took 3 bases from V and 6 from J, leaving 9 bases between them. CDR1 is SNHLY, CDR2 FYNNEI, per germline. The CDR3 spans 13 residues. The CDR3 is CASSELRGNIQYF. CDR3 nucleotide sequence: TGTGCCAGCAGTGAGCTACGGGGAAACATTCAGTACTTC.

The rearrangement links TRBV2 to TRBJ2-7; D is undetermined. This CDR3 comprises 14 residues. V lost 7 bases and J lost 2, with 15 bases in between. The germline gives CDR1 SNHLY, CDR2 FYNNEI. The CDR3 DNA reads TGTGCCAGCAAGGCAGGTACTACCACCTACGAGCAGTACTTC. Its translation: CASKAGTTTYEQYF.

The chain is built from TRBV12-3 or TRBV12-4 and TRBJ1-4; D may be TRBD1 (5 bases). The ends were cut back, 10 bases at V and 7 bases at J, with 16 bases in the middle. This CDR3 spans 13 amino acids. Here the CDR3 DNA reads TGTGCCACCCTTAAGTCAGGGAGTGAAAAACTGTTTTTT. This translates into CATLKSGSEKLFF.

In the case of this clone: Within the sample, other DNA sequences also encode this same CDR3. The chain employs TRBV5-1 and TRBJ1-2; tentative D call: TRBD1 (5 bases). V lost 0 bases and J 2 bases, leaving 5 bases between the germline ends. CDR1 and CDR2 from the germline V gene are SGHRS and YFSETQ. This CDR3 comprises 13 residues. The DNA of the CDR3 is TGCGCCAGCAGCTTGGGACAGAACTATGGCTACACCTTC. It codes for CASSLGQNYGYTF.

J is TRBJ2-7 and V is TRBV28, with D uncertain. The V end lost 3 bases, the J end lost 5 bases, and 11 bases lay between the germline ends. The CDR3 runs to 13 residues. Germline loops: CDR1 MDHEN, CDR2 SYDVKM. This CDR3 reads CASSFPPHNEQYF. The CDR3 DNA reads as TGTGCCAGCAGTTTTCCGCCCCACAACGAGCAGTACTTC.

This chain uses TRBV25-1 with TRBJ1-4, with TRBD1 identical over 8 bases. Trimming at V came to 6 bases and at J to 5 bases, leaving 11 bases not matched to a gene. The germline gives CDR1 MGHDK, CDR2 SYGVNS. The CDR3 contains 16 residues. The CDR3 DNA is TGTGCCAGCAGCCCAATAGTGGGGACAGGAAATGAAAAACTGTTTTTT. It encodes CASSPIVGTGNEKLFF. Full variable domain (outside the CDR3, taken from reference TRBV25-1 and TRBJ1-4): EADIYQTPRYLVIGTGKKITLECSQTMGHDKMYWYQQDPGMELHLIHYSYGVNSTEKGDLSSESTVSRIRTEHFPLTLESARPSHTSQYLCASSPIVGTGNEKLFFGSGTQLSVL.

The chain has TRBV6-2 or TRBV6-3 and TRBJ2-2, with TRBD2 as a possible D gene (6 bases). V was shortened by 0 bases and J by 4 bases, with 15 bases between the two germline ends. This CDR3 region has 17 residues. In germline, CDR1 is MNHEY, CDR2 SVGEGT. The CDR3 protein is CASSYSPGLRGTGELFF. Here the CDR3 DNA reads TGTGCCAGCAGTTACTCCCCCGGACTACGGGGCACCGGGGAGCTGTTTTTT.

This clone was observed a handful of times. CDR3 DNA sequence: TGTGCCAGCAGTTACGATGATGGGCCCTACGAGCAGTACTTC. This translates into CASSYDDGPYEQYF. V and J are TRBV6-2 or TRBV6-3 and TRBJ2-7; D is unresolved. The CDR3 runs to 14 residues. With 2 bases removed from V and 2 bases from J, the gap between germline ends came to 10 bases. Germline-derived CDR1 and CDR2 are MNHEY and SVGEGT.

The chain uses TRBV6-4 and TRBJ1-2, with D possibly TRBD1 on 5 matching bases. V shed 5 bases and J shed 5 bases, with 12 bases lying between them. Looked up from germline, CDR1 is MRHNA and CDR2 is SNTAGT. This CDR3 contains 13 residues. The CDR3: CASSRDGTYGYTF. As DNA, the CDR3 is TGTGCCAGCAGTCGGGACGGGACGTATGGCTACACCTTC.

V usage is TRBV20-1 and J usage is TRBJ1-3; tentative D call: TRBD1 (6 bases). This CDR3 has 15 amino acids. The V gene's germline CDR1 is DFQATT and CDR2 SNEGSKA (reference sequence). The V end lost 3 bases, the J end lost 4 bases, and 16 bases lay between the germline ends. The CDR3 loop is CSASDGGAVGNTIYF. The CDR3 nucleotides are TGCAGTGCTAGTGACGGGGGGGCGGTCGGAAACACCATATATTTT.

This rearrangement joins TRBV6-1 to TRBJ1-6; 8 bases match TRBD1. The V and J ends lost 1 base and 9 bases, in that order; junction bases with no gene match: 8. Per the germline V gene, CDR1 is MNHNS and CDR2 is SASEGT. The CDR3 has 16 amino acids. CDR3: CASSEVPDRGGSPLHF. The CDR3 nucleotides are TGTGCCAGCAGTGAAGTTCCCGACAGGGGAGGTTCACCCCTCCACTTT.

V gene TRBV20-1 combines with J gene TRBJ2-1; D not certain. V was shortened by 4 bases and J by 9 bases, with 10 bases between the two germline ends. This CDR3 is built from 11 residues. Germline CDR1 DFQATT, CDR2 SNEGSKA (reference sequence). The CDR3 DNA is TGCAGTGCTATGTGGCGGTCTGAGCAGTTCTTC. As protein: CSAMWRSEQFF.

The chain links TRBV6-5 to TRBJ1-1; TRBD1 agrees at 7 bases. CDR1 is MNHEY and CDR2 is SVGAGI in the germline V gene. The CDR3 covers 13 residues. V shed 8 bases, J shed 6 bases, and the junction held 9 bases outside the gene matches. The CDR3 nucleotides read TGTGCCAGCGGATCTACAGGGGTCGCTGAAGCTTTCTTT. It codes for CASGSTGVAEAFF.

This chain links TRBV20-1 with TRBJ2-7; D might be TRBD2 (5 bases). Germline V lookup: CDR1 DFQATT, CDR2 SNEGSKA (reference sequence). The CDR3 is 11 amino acids. Trimming shortened V by 3 bases and J by 5 bases, and 8 bases separated the two germline ends. CDR3 region: CSASRGNEQYF. As DNA, the CDR3 is TGCAGTGCTAGCCGGGGTAACGAGCAGTACTTC.

The sample holds many counts of this clone. The chain has TRBV9 and TRBJ2-2; weak D call: TRBD2 (7 bases). CDR1 and CDR2 from the germline V gene are SGDLS and YYNGEE. V lost 4 bases to trimming and J lost 7 bases, with 17 bases between them. The CDR3 length is 15 residues. The CDR3, as DNA: TGTGCCAGCAGCCTCCACGGGGGGCAGGTCGGGGAGCTGTTTTTT. Amino acid sequence: CASSLHGGQVGELFF.

The V and J genes are TRBV27 and TRBJ1-1; D gene ambiguous. The CDR3 has 14 amino acids. V was shortened by 8 bases and J by 11 bases, with 24 bases between the two germline ends. Germline CDR1 MNHEY, CDR2 SMNVEV (reference sequence). The CDR3 reads CASQREGRLLLAFF. CDR3 bases: TGTGCCAGCCAGAGGGAAGGCAGACTACTGCTTGCTTTCTTT.

In this sample, this clone turned up once. The V and J genes are TRBV5-8 and TRBJ2-3, with unresolved D. Per the germline V gene, CDR1 is SGHTS and CDR2 is YDEGEE. The CDR3 has 17 amino acids. V shed 5 bases and J shed 0 bases, with 19 bases lying between them. This CDR3 is CASRPGLGLLSTDTQYF. The CDR3 DNA reads as TGTGCCAGCAGACCAGGTCTTGGCCTACTTAGCACAGATACGCAGTATTTT.

This chain joins TRBV29-1 and TRBJ1-2, with D possibly being TRBD1 (6 bases). The CDR3 is 15 amino acids. V was cut by 4 bases and J by 4 bases, with 19 bases left in between. Germline V gives CDR1 SQVTM, CDR2 ANQGSEA. In nucleotides, the CDR3 is TGCAGCGTTGTCGGACAGACCTACTCCGGCTATGGCTACACCTTC. Translation gives CSVVGQTYSGYGYTF. The complete variable domain, with remaining parts taken from reference TRBV29-1 and TRBJ1-2, reads SAVISQKPSRDICQRGTSLTIQCQVDSQVTMMFWYRQQPGQSLTLIATANQGSEATYESGFVIDKFPISRPNLTFSTLTVSNMSPEDSSIYLCSVVGQTYSGYGYTFGSGTRLTVV.

J is TRBJ1-2 and V is TRBV2; D unresolved. The CDR3 is 12 amino acids. The V gene's germline CDR1 is SNHLY and CDR2 FYNNEI. The V end lost 7 bases, the J end lost 1 base, and 7 bases lay between the germline ends. CDR3 amino acids: CASIPDNYGYTF. The CDR3, as DNA: TGTGCCAGCATTCCGGATAACTATGGCTACACCTTC.

The rearrangement links TRBV9 to TRBJ2-2, with 9 nucleotides matching TRBD1. V dropped 3 bases and J dropped 3; count of bases not matched to a gene: 3. The germline V gene encodes CDR1 SGDLS and CDR2 YYNGEE. The CDR3 spans 15 residues. The CDR3 DNA reads TGTGCCAGCAGCGCGACAGGGGGGCACACCGGGGAGCTGTTTTTT. Protein sequence: CASSATGGHTGELFF.

This clone was observed once. This chain connects TRBV6-2 or TRBV6-3 to TRBJ2-1, with D possibly TRBD1 on 6 matching bases. This CDR3 spans 18 amino acids. CDR1 MNHEY and CDR2 SVGEGT come from the germline V gene. The V gene lost 0 bases and the J gene lost 5 bases, with 20 bases spanning the gap. CDR3 sequence (DNA): TGTGCCAGCAGTTACTCGGCTTTCAGGGGCTCTCCTAACAATGAGCAGTTCTTC. Its protein product is CASSYSAFRGSPNNEQFF.

The chain combines TRBV3-1 (or the pseudogene TRBV3-2) with TRBJ1-6; D remains ambiguous. Germline CDR1 LGHDT, CDR2 YNNKEL (reference sequence). V lost 4 bases and J 7 bases, leaving 17 bases between the germline ends. The CDR3 is 16 amino acids. The DNA of the CDR3 is TGTGCCAGCAGCCCGCGAGAGGAATTAGCAAATTCACCCCTCCACTTT. Translated: CASSPREELANSPLHF.

The chain uses TRBV19 and TRBJ2-7, with D perhaps matching TRBD2 (6 bases). Germline CDR1 is LNHDA and CDR2 is SQIVND (reference sequence). CDR3 length equals 14 residues. V was cut by 3 bases and J by 2 bases, with 11 bases left in between. The CDR3 DNA follows: TGTGCCAGTAGTATGCTGCGGGGCGCCTACGAGCAGTACTTC. Its translation: CASSMLRGAYEQYF.

This clone was detected only once. The chain couples TRBV28 to TRBJ1-5; no clear D gene. Germline V gene sequence: CDR1 MDHEN, CDR2 SYDVKM. Trimming cost V 8 bases and J 5 bases, with 13 bases left between them. The CDR3 extends over 13 amino acids. The CDR3 loop reads CASSRGGDQPQHF. Written as DNA, the CDR3 is TGTGCCAGCTCCCGCGGCGGAGATCAGCCCCAGCATTTT.

This chain joins TRBV16 and TRBJ1-2; TRBD1 is a possible D gene (5 bases). This CDR3 contains 17 residues. Germline loops: CDR1 KGHSY, CDR2 FQNENV. V dropped 0 bases and J dropped 0 bases, with 14 bases sitting between them. DNA for the CDR3: TGTGCCAGCAGCCAATCGGCAGGGAGGGGAGCTAACTATGGCTACACCTTC. Protein: CASSQSAGRGANYGYTF.

The gene calls are TRBV2 and TRBJ2-7, with unresolved D. Germline V gives CDR1 SNHLY, CDR2 FYNNEI. Between the trimmed V and J ends, which lost 7 bases and 0 bases, there was a span of 4 bases. This CDR3 has 11 amino acids. CDR3 bases: TGTGCCAGCACAGTCTCCTACGAGCAGTACTTC. Its protein is CASTVSYEQYF.

This rearrangement joins TRBV6-2 or TRBV6-3 to TRBJ2-7, with D perhaps matching TRBD2 (5 bases). Trimming stripped 2 bases from V and 6 bases from J, with 11 bases between. Per the germline V gene, CDR1 is MNHEY and CDR2 is SVGEGT. The CDR3 sequence is 13 residues long. The CDR3 loop is CASSYTGFSEQYF. The CDR3 DNA reads as TGTGCCAGCAGTTACACGGGATTCTCCGAGCAGTACTTC.

V usage is TRBV20-1 and J usage is TRBJ2-1; 9 bases match TRBD2. CDR1 is DFQATT, CDR2 SNEGSKA, per germline (reference sequence). Trimming removed 3 bases from V and 4 bases from J; junction bases left unmatched: 13. This CDR3 is built from 17 residues. CDR3 amino acids: CSASGSGGKFLYNEQFF. The CDR3 region has the DNA TGCAGTGCTAGTGGTAGCGGGGGAAAATTTTTGTACAATGAGCAGTTCTTC.